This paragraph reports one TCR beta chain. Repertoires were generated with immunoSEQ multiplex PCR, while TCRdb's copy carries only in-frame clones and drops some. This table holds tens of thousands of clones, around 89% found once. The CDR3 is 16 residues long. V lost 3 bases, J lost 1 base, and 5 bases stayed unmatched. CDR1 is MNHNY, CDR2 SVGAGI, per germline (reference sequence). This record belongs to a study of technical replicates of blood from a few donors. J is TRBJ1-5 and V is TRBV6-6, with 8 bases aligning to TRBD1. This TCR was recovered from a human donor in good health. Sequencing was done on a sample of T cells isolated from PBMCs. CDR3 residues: CASSYSGQGSNQPQHF. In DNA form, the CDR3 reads TGTGCCAGCAGTTATTCCGGACAGGGAAGCAATCAGCCCCAGCATTTT.